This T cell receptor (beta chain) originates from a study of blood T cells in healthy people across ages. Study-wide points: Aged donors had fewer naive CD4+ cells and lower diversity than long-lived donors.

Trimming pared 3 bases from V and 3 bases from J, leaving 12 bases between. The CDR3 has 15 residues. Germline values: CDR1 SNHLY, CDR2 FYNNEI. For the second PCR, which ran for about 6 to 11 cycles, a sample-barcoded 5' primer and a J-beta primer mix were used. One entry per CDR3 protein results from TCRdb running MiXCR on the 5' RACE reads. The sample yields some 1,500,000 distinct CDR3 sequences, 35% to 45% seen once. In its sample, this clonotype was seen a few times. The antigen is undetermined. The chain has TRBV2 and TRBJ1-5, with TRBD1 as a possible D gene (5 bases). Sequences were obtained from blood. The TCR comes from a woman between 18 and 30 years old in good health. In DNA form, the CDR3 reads TGTGCCAGCAGTGAGGGGACGGTTTTCAATCAGCCCCAGCATTTT. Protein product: CASSEGTVFNQPQHF. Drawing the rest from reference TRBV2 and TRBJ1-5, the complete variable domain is EPEVTQTPSHQVTQMGQEVILRCVPISNHLYFYWYRQILGQKVEFLVSFYNNEISEKSEIFDDQFSVERPDGSNFTLKIRSTKLEDSAMYFCASSEGTVFNQPQHFGDGTRLSIL.